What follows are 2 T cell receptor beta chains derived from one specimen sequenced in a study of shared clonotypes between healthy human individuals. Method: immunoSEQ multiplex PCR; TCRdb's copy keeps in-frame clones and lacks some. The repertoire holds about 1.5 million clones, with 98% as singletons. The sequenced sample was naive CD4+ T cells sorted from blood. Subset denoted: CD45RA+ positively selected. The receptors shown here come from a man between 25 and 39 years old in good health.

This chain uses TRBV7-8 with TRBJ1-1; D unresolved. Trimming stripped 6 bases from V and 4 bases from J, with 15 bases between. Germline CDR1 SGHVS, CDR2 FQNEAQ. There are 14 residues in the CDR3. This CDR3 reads CASSFVLGSTEAFF. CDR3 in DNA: TGTGCCAGCAGTTTTGTTCTGGGGAGCACTGAAGCTTTCTTT.

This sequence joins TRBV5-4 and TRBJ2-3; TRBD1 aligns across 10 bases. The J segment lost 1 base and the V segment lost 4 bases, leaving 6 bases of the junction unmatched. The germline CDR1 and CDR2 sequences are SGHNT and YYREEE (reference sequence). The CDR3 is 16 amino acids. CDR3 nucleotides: TGTGCCAGCAGCCACGAAGGACAGGGGGGCACAGATACGCAGTATTTT. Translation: CASSHEGQGGTDTQYF.